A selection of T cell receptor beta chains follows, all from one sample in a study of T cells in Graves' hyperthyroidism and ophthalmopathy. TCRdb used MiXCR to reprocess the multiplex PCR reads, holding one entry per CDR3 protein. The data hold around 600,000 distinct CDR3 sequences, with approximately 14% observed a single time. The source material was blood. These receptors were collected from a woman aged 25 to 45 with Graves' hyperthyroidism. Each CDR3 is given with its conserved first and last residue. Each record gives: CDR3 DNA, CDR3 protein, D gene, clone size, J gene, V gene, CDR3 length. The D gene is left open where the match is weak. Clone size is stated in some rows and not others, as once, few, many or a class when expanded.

CDR3nt: TGTGCCAGCAGCAACGGACCATCCTACGAGCAGTACTTC
CDR3aa: CASSNGPSYEQYF
d_gene: NA
abundance: many
j_gene: TRBJ2-7
v_gene: TRBV27
len: 13

CDR3nt: TGTGCCAGCAGAGAAAAAGGGGGGCCAGTCGGGGAGCTGTTTTTT
CDR3aa: CASREKGGPVGELFF
d_gene: NA
abundance: once
j_gene: TRBJ2-2
v_gene: TRBV6-1
len: 15

CDR3nt: TGTGCCAGCAGCGTAGTGGGGGTAGCGGGGGGTTACAATGAGCAGTTCTTC
CDR3aa: CASSVVGVAGGYNEQFF
d_gene: TRBD2
abundance: NA
j_gene: TRBJ2-1
v_gene: TRBV9
len: 17

CDR3nt: TGCGCCAGCAGCCAAGAGTTAATGCCCGGGACTCAGCAGTTCTTC
CDR3aa: CASSQELMPGTQQFF
d_gene: NA
abundance: NA
j_gene: TRBJ2-1
v_gene: TRBV4-3
len: 15

CDR3nt: TGTGCCTGGAGCACGGACAGGGGGAATCAGCCCCAGCATTTT
CDR3aa: CAWSTDRGNQPQHF
d_gene: TRBD1
abundance: many
j_gene: TRBJ1-5
v_gene: TRBV30
len: 14

CDR3nt: TGTGCCAGCAGCCAAGGGGCAGGGACCGGGGGCGAGCAGTACTTC
CDR3aa: CASSQGAGTGGEQYF
d_gene: NA
abundance: many
j_gene: TRBJ2-7
v_gene: TRBV7-2
len: 15

CDR3nt: TGTGCCAGCAGCAATACCGGGACAGGGGGGGACTACGAGCAGTACTTC
CDR3aa: CASSNTGTGGDYEQYF
d_gene: TRBD1
abundance: many
j_gene: TRBJ2-7
v_gene: TRBV7-9
len: 16

CDR3nt: TGCGCCAGCAGAGGGGGGCAAGGGGCAGATACGCAGTATTTT
CDR3aa: CASRGGQGADTQYF
d_gene: NA
abundance: many
j_gene: TRBJ2-3
v_gene: TRBV5-1
len: 14

CDR3nt: TGCAGTGCTAGAGATTCGCGGGCTGATTCACCCCCCCACTTT
CDR3aa: CSARDSRADSPPHF
d_gene: NA
abundance: few
j_gene: TRBJ1-6
v_gene: TRBV20-1
len: 14

CDR3nt: TGCAGCGAACGACAGGGGGGGCTCTACAATGAGCAGTTCTTC
CDR3aa: CSERQGGLYNEQFF
d_gene: TRBD1
abundance: few
j_gene: TRBJ2-1
v_gene: TRBV29-1
len: 14

CDR3nt: TGTGCCAGCAGTTTTGCAGGGGGGGAGCTGTTTTTT
CDR3aa: CASSFAGGELFF
d_gene: NA
abundance: many
j_gene: TRBJ2-2
v_gene: TRBV12-3/TRBV12-4
len: 12

CDR3nt: TGTGCCACCAGCGAAACAGGGGTCTCCGAGCAGTACTTC
CDR3aa: CATSETGVSEQYF
d_gene: TRBD1
abundance: many
j_gene: TRBJ2-7
v_gene: TRBV24-1
len: 13

CDR3nt: TGTGCCTGGAGGATACCGGGGACTGAAGCTTTCTTT
CDR3aa: CAWRIPGTEAFF
d_gene: NA
abundance: NA
j_gene: TRBJ1-1
v_gene: TRBV30
len: 12

CDR3nt: TGCGCCAGCAGCCAACCTTGGCGGGGTAGCTCCTACGAGCAGTACTTC
CDR3aa: CASSQPWRGSSYEQYF
d_gene: NA
abundance: NA
j_gene: TRBJ2-7
v_gene: TRBV4-1
len: 16

CDR3nt: TGTGCCAGCAGCGTAGGAGGGCCTGAAGCTTTCTTT
CDR3aa: CASSVGGPEAFF
d_gene: NA
abundance: NA
j_gene: TRBJ1-1
v_gene: TRBV9
len: 12

CDR3nt: TGTGCCAGCAGGCGGACGGACAGCTCCTACAATGAGCAGTTCTTC
CDR3aa: CASRRTDSSYNEQFF
d_gene: NA
abundance: few
j_gene: TRBJ2-1
v_gene: TRBV28
len: 15

CDR3nt: TGTGCCAGCAGCTTGGGGTGGGGGAGCACAGATACGCAGTATTTT
CDR3aa: CASSLGWGSTDTQYF
d_gene: NA
abundance: NA
j_gene: TRBJ2-3
v_gene: TRBV7-9
len: 15

CDR3nt: TGTGCCAGCAGCTTAGGTCCCCCAGCCGCTAGCTACGAGCAGTACTTC
CDR3aa: CASSLGPPAASYEQYF
d_gene: NA
abundance: many
j_gene: TRBJ2-7
v_gene: TRBV7-2
len: 16

CDR3nt: TGTGCCAGCAGTTCCCTAGGCGCCTACGAGCAGTACTTC
CDR3aa: CASSSLGAYEQYF
d_gene: NA
abundance: many
j_gene: TRBJ2-7
v_gene: TRBV12-3/TRBV12-4
len: 13

CDR3nt: TGTGCCAGCAGGGCGAGTCTAGCGGACAATGAGCAGTTCTTC
CDR3aa: CASRASLADNEQFF
d_gene: TRBD2
abundance: many
j_gene: TRBJ2-1
v_gene: TRBV6-1
len: 14

CDR3nt: TGTGCCACCAGCAGAGATCGGGAATTATTGGGTTCTATCTTGCAGTACTTC
CDR3aa: CATSRDRELLGSILQYF
d_gene: NA
abundance: NA
j_gene: TRBJ2-7
v_gene: TRBV15
len: 17

CDR3nt: TGTGCCAGTAGTATTGGACTCATGAACACTGAAGTTTTCTTT
CDR3aa: CASSIGLMNTEVFF
d_gene: NA
abundance: NA
j_gene: TRBJ1-1
v_gene: TRBV19
len: 14

CDR3nt: TGTGCCAGCAGTTTAGCGCTAAGCACGGGGAGAACAGATACGCAGTATTTT
CDR3aa: CASSLALSTGRTDTQYF
d_gene: NA
abundance: many
j_gene: TRBJ2-3
v_gene: TRBV12-3/TRBV12-4
len: 17

CDR3nt: TGTGCCACCGCGGGAGGAAACACCGGGGAGCTGTTTTTT
CDR3aa: CATAGGNTGELFF
d_gene: TRBD2
abundance: few
j_gene: TRBJ2-2
v_gene: TRBV15
len: 13

CDR3nt: TGTGCCAGCAGCTTAACTTGGGAGGCTGGCTCCTACGAGCAGTACTTC
CDR3aa: CASSLTWEAGSYEQYF
d_gene: NA
abundance: many
j_gene: TRBJ2-7
v_gene: TRBV5-5
len: 16

CDR3nt: TGTGCCAGCAGTTTATACCCAGGGGGATTGACTGAAGCTTTCTTT
CDR3aa: CASSLYPGGLTEAFF
d_gene: TRBD1
abundance: many
j_gene: TRBJ1-1
v_gene: TRBV27
len: 15

CDR3nt: TGCGCCAGCAGCCAAGCCTTAGGGACCTACGAGCAGTACTTC
CDR3aa: CASSQALGTYEQYF
d_gene: NA
abundance: NA
j_gene: TRBJ2-7
v_gene: TRBV4-1
len: 14

CDR3nt: TGTGCCAGCAGCTCGGGACTAGCGGGAGGGCCTTTCACAGATACGCAGTATTTT
CDR3aa: CASSSGLAGGPFTDTQYF
d_gene: TRBD2
abundance: many
j_gene: TRBJ2-3
v_gene: TRBV7-8
len: 18